The 32 T cell receptor beta chains listed next were all sequenced from one sample in a study of blood T cell repertoires in COVID-19. Repertoires were generated with immunoSEQ multiplex PCR, while TCRdb's copy carries only in-frame clones and drops some. The sample shows approximately 260,000 clones, roughly 85% of them seen only once. The material sequenced was PBMCs or T cells enriched from blood (not recorded which). The receptors here all came from a woman in her fifties or sixties who had been exposed to COVID-19.

V usage is TRBV27 and J usage is TRBJ1-1, with unresolved D. This CDR3 region has 14 residues. V was shortened by 6 bases and J by 7 bases, with 18 bases between the two germline ends. Germline lookup yields CDR1 MNHEY and CDR2 SMNVEV (reference sequence). The CDR3 coding sequence is TGTGCCAGCAGGAGGATGTTAGTGATAGGTGAAGCTTTCTTT. It encodes CASRRMLVIGEAFF.

The chain recombines TRBV7-8 with TRBJ1-2, with D perhaps matching TRBD1 (6 bases). Germline assignment: CDR1 SGHVS and CDR2 FQNEAQ. The V gene lost 5 bases and the J gene lost 6 bases, with 16 bases spanning the gap. The CDR3 has 14 residues. The DNA of the CDR3 is TGTGCCAGCAGCGACGAGAAGGGGGTGGATGGCTACACCTTC. This sequence encodes CASSDEKGVDGYTF.

The gene calls are TRBV2 and TRBJ2-1; D may be TRBD1 (6 bases). V lost 6 bases to trimming and J lost 7 bases, with 22 bases between them. In germline, CDR1 is SNHLY, CDR2 FYNNEI. The CDR3 runs 16 residues. Here the CDR3 reads CASSTRQALFPNEQFF. CDR3 coding DNA: TGTGCCAGCAGCACAAGACAGGCCCTCTTCCCTAATGAGCAGTTCTTC.

V and J are TRBV30 and TRBJ1-5; weak D call: TRBD1 (5 bases). The CDR3 is 13 residues long. Trimming took 1 base from V and 7 from J, leaving 11 bases between them. From germline, CDR1 is GTSNPN and CDR2 SVGIG (reference sequence). CDR3 coding DNA: TGTGCCTGGAGTGAAGGGGTTGCCCAGCCCCAGCATTTT. Translating gives CAWSEGVAQPQHF.

This clone occurred once. The chain recombines TRBV12-3 or TRBV12-4 with TRBJ1-2; TRBD1 matches at 12 bases. CDR3 length: 13 amino acids. V shed 6 bases and J 8 bases; nucleotides not matched to a gene: 4. In DNA, the CDR3 is TGTGCCAGCAGGGGGGACAGGGGGCACGGCTACACCTTC. As protein: CASRGDRGHGYTF.

The chain uses TRBV18 and TRBJ1-1; D uncertain. Germline V gives CDR1 KGHSH, CDR2 LQKENI. CDR3 length: 15 amino acids. V was shortened by 2 bases and J by 4 bases, with 14 bases between the two germline ends. CDR3 coding DNA: TGTGCCAGCTCACCAGGACTTCGGCAGAGCACTGAAGCTTTCTTT. Translation gives CASSPGLRQSTEAFF.

This chain uses TRBV30 with TRBJ1-1; D may be TRBD1 (5 bases). This CDR3 comprises 15 residues. Trimming pared 7 bases from V and 0 bases from J, leaving 18 bases between. Looked up from germline, CDR1 is GTSNPN and CDR2 is SVGIG (reference sequence). The CDR3 loop reads CAYQRRGQLNTEAFF. The CDR3 coding sequence is TGTGCCTACCAACGACGAGGACAATTGAACACTGAAGCTTTCTTT.

V usage is TRBV18 and J usage is TRBJ1-2; 10 positions agree with TRBD1. Germline CDR1 reads KGHSH; CDR2 reads LQKENI. Unmatched junction bases numbered 9, after V lost 2 bases and J lost 6 bases. CDR3 size: 16 residues. The CDR3: CASSPGTGARVDGYTF. The CDR3 coding sequence is TGTGCCAGCTCACCAGGGACAGGGGCACGAGTCGATGGCTACACCTTC.

The gene calls are TRBV10-1 and TRBJ2-1; a weak D match, TRBD2 (6 bases). Germline loops: CDR1 WNHNN, CDR2 SYGVQD (reference sequence). V was clipped by 0 bases and J by 7 bases, with 13 bases between them. The length of the CDR3 is 15 residues. The CDR3 region is CASSESRGGLNEQFF. The CDR3 DNA reads TGCGCCAGCAGTGAGTCGAGGGGTGGACTAAATGAGCAGTTCTTC.

This clone was seen only once. The chain links TRBV30 to TRBJ1-5, with 10 bases matching TRBD1. The CDR3 loop spans 16 amino acids. Unmatched junction bases numbered 7, after V lost 0 bases and J lost 5 bases. Germline V gene data show CDR1 as GTSNPN and CDR2 as SVGIG (reference sequence). The CDR3 spells CAWSVTRTGGDQPQHF. As DNA, the CDR3 is TGTGCCTGGAGTGTAACTCGGACAGGGGGGGATCAGCCCCAGCATTTT.

The chain joins TRBV27 to TRBJ2-7; D is perhaps TRBD1 (5 bases). Germline CDR1 MNHEY, CDR2 SMNVEV (reference sequence). The CDR3 has 14 residues. V dropped 5 bases and J dropped 4 bases, with 15 bases sitting between them. DNA of the CDR3: TGTGCCAGCAGTGATGTAGGGGTCTTTTACGAGCAGTACTTC. Its translation is CASSDVGVFYEQYF.

The chain joins TRBV3-1 (or the pseudogene TRBV3-2) to TRBJ1-1; no definite D call. Per the germline V gene, CDR1 is LGHDT and CDR2 is YNNKEL (reference sequence). The length of the CDR3 is 17 residues. Trimming left V 2 bases short and J 4 bases short, with 20 bases between. The CDR3 sequence is CASSQRPQPRSGTEAFF. The CDR3 coding sequence is TGTGCCAGCAGCCAAAGGCCCCAGCCCCGATCGGGCACTGAAGCTTTCTTT.

This sequence joins TRBV19 and TRBJ1-2; D is uncertain. Looked up from germline, CDR1 is LNHDA and CDR2 is SQIVND (reference sequence). Trimming took off 0 bases at V and 8 bases at J, with 13 bases between the two ends. This CDR3 spans 14 amino acids. CDR3 loop: CASSIDRRRYGYTF. In DNA form, the CDR3 reads TGTGCCAGTAGTATAGACAGGCGGAGGTACGGCTACACCTTC.

The J gene is TRBJ1-5, the V gene TRBV19; D remains unclear. This CDR3 has 16 amino acids. The V end lost 1 base, the J end lost 0 bases, and 10 bases lay between the germline ends. From germline, CDR1 is LNHDA and CDR2 SQIVND (reference sequence). CDR3: CASSIATSYSNQPQHF. CDR3 coding DNA: TGTGCCAGTAGTATAGCTACGTCTTATAGCAATCAGCCCCAGCATTTT.

V usage is TRBV5-4 and J usage is TRBJ2-1; 8 nucleotides line up with TRBD2. Germline V gene lookup returns CDR1 SGHNT and CDR2 YYREEE (reference sequence). The CDR3 is 15 amino acids. J was trimmed by 2 bases and V by 0 bases; bases with no gene match: 1. This chain's CDR3 is CASSLVGRAYNEQFF. The CDR3 nucleotides are TGTGCCAGCAGCTTGGTCGGGAGGGCCTACAATGAGCAGTTCTTC.

This rearrangement joins TRBV12-3 or TRBV12-4 to TRBJ2-3; D uncertain. The CDR3 is 13 amino acids. The V gene lost 4 bases and the J gene lost 3 bases, with 8 bases spanning the gap. The CDR3 bases are TGTGCCAGCAGTTCTAGTATGACAGATACGCAGTATTTT. It encodes CASSSSMTDTQYF.

The rearrangement uses TRBV2 and TRBJ2-7; 9 bases agree with TRBD1. The CDR3 is 14 amino acids. CDR1 and CDR2 (germline): SNHLY, FYNNEI. The J segment lost 3 bases and the V segment lost 4 bases, leaving 4 bases of the junction unmatched. This CDR3 reads CASSGDRAVYEQYF. CDR3 in DNA: TGTGCCAGCAGTGGGGACAGGGCAGTCTACGAGCAGTACTTC.

The genes are TRBV15 and TRBJ1-1, with a possible D match to TRBD1 (5 bases). The V end was cut by 9 bases, the J end by 1 base, with 18 bases between. CDR3 length: 15 amino acids. Germline CDR1 reads LNHNV; CDR2 reads YYDKDF (reference sequence). The CDR3 here is CATADVRVANTEAFF. CDR3 coding DNA: TGTGCCACAGCCGACGTCAGGGTGGCGAACACTGAAGCTTTCTTT.

The genes are TRBV11-2 and TRBJ2-1; 9 nucleotides align to TRBD1. This CDR3 has 15 amino acids. With V trimmed by 5 bases and J by 8 bases, 10 bases remained unmatched. The germline V gene has CDR1 SGHAT and CDR2 FQNNGV. The CDR3 here is CASSPAGQGRDEQFF. The CDR3 nucleotides are TGTGCCAGCAGCCCAGCGGGACAGGGTAGGGATGAGCAGTTCTTC.

J is TRBJ1-3 and V is TRBV7-9; D remains unclear. The CDR3 length is 11 residues. Trimming stripped 3 bases from V and 7 bases from J, with 4 bases between. Germline loops: CDR1 SEHNR, CDR2 FQNEAQ (reference sequence). CDR3 loop: CASSFQNTIYF. DNA of the CDR3: TGTGCCAGCAGCTTCCAGAACACCATATATTTT.

The gene calls are TRBV19 and TRBJ2-2; TRBD1 aligns across 10 bases. The length of the CDR3 is 14 residues. V dropped 10 bases and J dropped 7; count of bases not matched to a gene: 9. Germline V lookup: CDR1 LNHDA, CDR2 SQIVND (reference sequence). As DNA, the CDR3 is TGTGCCACCCGGGACAGGGGTACAAGCGGGGAGCTGTTTTTT. Translated: CATRDRGTSGELFF.

The rearrangement links TRBV5-1 to TRBJ2-1, with a weak D call TRBD2 (6 bases). CDR3 length: 16 amino acids. Per germline, CDR1 SGHRS and CDR2 YFSETQ. Deletions cut 0 bases from V and 3 bases from J, with 13 bases between. The CDR3 protein is CASSLVGGSLYNEQFF. Here the CDR3 DNA reads TGCGCCAGCAGCTTGGTGGGGGGTTCCCTCTACAATGAGCAGTTCTTC.

This clone appeared once. The rearrangement links TRBV6-1 to TRBJ1-1; TRBD1 matches at 7 bases. The CDR3 totals 14 residues. The germline V gene has CDR1 MNHNS and CDR2 SASEGT. V shed 1 base and J 1 base; nucleotides not matched to a gene: 0. The CDR3 DNA follows: TGTGCCAGCAGTGAAGGGGACAGGAACACTGAAGCTTTCTTT. This encodes CASSEGDRNTEAFF.

The chain is built from TRBV18 and TRBJ1-5, with TRBD1 matching 9 bases. The CDR3 spans 18 residues. Germline values: CDR1 KGHSH, CDR2 LQKENI. V lost 3 bases, J lost 0 bases, and 9 bases stayed unmatched. The CDR3 DNA reads TGTGCCAGCTCACCGTCGGGACAGGGACCATATAGCAATCAGCCCCAGCATTTT. It specifies CASSPSGQGPYSNQPQHF.

V usage is TRBV11-2 and J usage is TRBJ1-3; D is perhaps TRBD1 (5 bases). V dropped 3 bases and J dropped 0 bases, with 9 bases sitting between them. CDR1 SGHAT and CDR2 FQNNGV come from the germline V gene. The CDR3 consists of 15 residues. Here the CDR3 DNA reads TGTGCCAGCAGCTTGGCAGGGTTCTCTGGAAACACCATATATTTT. Amino acid sequence: CASSLAGFSGNTIYF.

In this sample, this clone turned up a few times. CDR3 sequence (DNA): TGTGCCAGCAGGAGGTTCATTGCGAACGCTGACTATGGCTACACCTTC. This encodes CASRRFIANADYGYTF. The chain links TRBV2 to TRBJ1-2; the D is unclear. V gave up 6 bases and J gave up 3 bases, with 20 bases separating them. CDR1 SNHLY and CDR2 FYNNEI come from the germline V gene. This CDR3 has 16 amino acids.

The chain's CDR3 is CASSYYTGELFF. CDR3 in DNA: TGCGCCAGCAGCTACTACACCGGGGAGCTGTTTTTT. The chain recombines TRBV5-1 with TRBJ2-2; the D is unclear. The CDR3 is 12 amino acids. Trimming took 3 bases from V and 3 from J, leaving 3 bases between them. From germline, CDR1 is SGHRS and CDR2 YFSETQ.

This clone has more than one count but fewer than ten. V gene TRBV6-2 or TRBV6-3 combines with J gene TRBJ1-1; D possibly corresponds to TRBD1 (5 bases). Germline V gene sequence: CDR1 MNHEY, CDR2 SVGEGT. The V end was cut by 6 bases, the J end by 1 base, with 9 bases between. There are 13 residues in the CDR3. The CDR3 DNA reads TGTGCCAGCAGCCTAGACAGGAACACTGAAGCTTTCTTT. Amino acid sequence: CASSLDRNTEAFF.

The chain joins TRBV5-1 to TRBJ1-2; no clear D. The CDR3 length is 16 residues. V lost 0 bases to trimming and J lost 8 bases, with 20 bases between them. Germline V gene sequence: CDR1 SGHRS, CDR2 YFSETQ. The CDR3 spells CASSLGPERGFGGYTF. For the CDR3, the DNA is TGCGCCAGCAGCTTGGGCCCCGAGCGGGGATTTGGGGGCTACACCTTC.

This rearrangement joins TRBV28 to TRBJ1-2, with a weak D call TRBD1 (5 bases). Germline assignment: CDR1 MDHEN and CDR2 SYDVKM. The CDR3 is made up of 15 amino acids. Trimming pared 8 bases from V and 4 bases from J, leaving 20 bases between. CDR3 coding DNA: TGTGCCAGCCGCCTCCAACGCGGGGGTGTCTATGGCTACACCTTC. The encoded protein is CASRLQRGGVYGYTF.

The V call is TRBV7-2, the J call TRBJ2-2; 7 bases map to TRBD1. The V segment lost 9 bases and the J segment 3 bases; nucleotides outside the gene matches: 4. The CDR3 extends over 13 amino acids. CDR1 and CDR2 from the germline V gene are SGHTA and FQGNSA. The CDR3 sequence is CASGQVYTGELFF. CDR3 sequence (DNA): TGTGCCAGTGGACAGGTCTACACCGGGGAGCTGTTTTTT.

In DNA form, the CDR3 reads TGTGCCAGCAGCCAAGAAGGCGGGGTACCTGATACGCAGTATTTT. It codes for CASSQEGGVPDTQYF. The chain combines TRBV3-1 (or the pseudogene TRBV3-2) with TRBJ2-3; a weak D match, TRBD2 (6 bases). This CDR3 region has 15 residues. V was shortened by 0 bases and J by 6 bases, with 13 bases between the two germline ends. From germline, CDR1 is LGHDT and CDR2 YNNKEL (reference sequence).